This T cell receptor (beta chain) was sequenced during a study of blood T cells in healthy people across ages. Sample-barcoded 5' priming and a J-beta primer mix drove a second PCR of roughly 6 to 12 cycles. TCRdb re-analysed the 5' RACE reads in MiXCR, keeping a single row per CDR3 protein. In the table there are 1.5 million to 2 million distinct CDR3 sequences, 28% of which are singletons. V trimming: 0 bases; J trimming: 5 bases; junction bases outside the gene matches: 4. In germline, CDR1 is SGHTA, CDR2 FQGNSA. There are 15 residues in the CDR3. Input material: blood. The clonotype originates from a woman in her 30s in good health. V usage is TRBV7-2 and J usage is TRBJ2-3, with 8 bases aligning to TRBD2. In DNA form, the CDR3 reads TGTGCCAGCAGCTTAGCGAGCGGGAGAGTAGATACGCAGTATTTT. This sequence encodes CASSLASGRVDTQYF.